The next 17 T cell receptor beta chains were all read from a single sample in a study of control samples from healthy donors and cancer patients (dated by TCRdb to about 2020). The library was prepared using the immunoSEQ multiplex PCR assay. Sourced from immuneACCESS, this table was stored by TCRdb with only in-frame sequences that have V and J called. A share of the clones is absent; for the studies checked, an unresolved V gene accounts for under half, and the remainder has no known explanation. This sample holds around 110,000 clones; 85% to 90% were observed only once. The ten top clones hold roughly 2.5% of the sample. The sequenced material came from blood. These receptors were collected from a woman aged 70-85 years in good health.

DNA for the CDR3: TGCGCCAGCAGCTTGAGTGACAGGAACACTGAAGCTTTCTTT. Translation: CASSLSDRNTEAFF. This chain links TRBV5-1 with TRBJ1-1, with D tentatively TRBD1 (5 bases). The V gene lost 1 base and the J gene lost 1 base, with 8 bases spanning the gap. The CDR3 consists of 14 residues. The germline gives CDR1 SGHRS, CDR2 YFSETQ.

This chain uses TRBV5-4 with TRBJ2-3; 10 bases align to TRBD2. Germline V gene sequence: CDR1 SGHNT, CDR2 YYREEE (reference sequence). The CDR3 has 16 amino acids. V lost 0 bases and J lost 3; bases outside the gene matches: 4. The CDR3 DNA follows: TGTGCCAGCAGCTTGGAACGGACTAGCGGAACAGATACGCAGTATTTT. Translating it yields CASSLERTSGTDTQYF.

This rearrangement joins TRBV27 to TRBJ1-2, with D possibly being TRBD1 (5 bases). There are 14 residues in the CDR3. V was cut by 6 bases and J by 4 bases, with 15 bases left in between. CDR1 is MNHEY and CDR2 is SMNVEV in the germline V gene (reference sequence). CDR3: CASSQVGVTYGYTF. The DNA for the CDR3 is TGTGCCAGCAGCCAGGTGGGGGTTACCTATGGCTACACCTTC.

The V call is TRBV4-2, the J call TRBJ2-3, with no clear D. V was shortened by 0 bases and J by 2 bases, with 9 bases between the two germline ends. CDR1 and CDR2 (germline): LGHNA, YNFKEQ. The CDR3 totals 15 residues. This chain's CDR3 is CASSQDAGNTDTQYF. In DNA form, the CDR3 reads TGTGCCAGCAGCCAAGATGCCGGCAACACAGATACGCAGTATTTT.

This sequence joins TRBV3-1 (or the pseudogene TRBV3-2) and TRBJ1-2; unclear D gene. Germline V gene lookup returns CDR1 LGHDT and CDR2 YNNKEL (reference sequence). This CDR3 contains 15 residues. V lost 3 bases and J 2 bases, leaving 13 bases between the germline ends. For the CDR3, the DNA is TGTGCCAGCAGCCACAAAGGACGGTTCAACTATGGCTACACCTTC. Protein: CASSHKGRFNYGYTF.

This clone turned up a few times. The DNA of the CDR3 is TGTGCCAGCAGCTTAGTTATCGGGGAGCGTGGCTACACCTTC. This sequence encodes CASSLVIGERGYTF. V and J are TRBV7-9 and TRBJ1-2; the D is unclear. This CDR3 has 14 amino acids. Germline CDR1 is SEHNR and CDR2 is FQNEAQ (reference sequence). The ends were cut back, 1 base at V and 7 bases at J, with 13 bases in the middle.

Note on this clone: In the same sample, other DNA sequences code for this CDR3. J is TRBJ2-1 and V is TRBV9, with no clear D. The CDR3 is 14 residues long. Germline V CDR1 and CDR2: SGDLS, YYNGEE. The V end lost 0 bases, the J end lost 6 bases, and 10 bases lay between the germline ends. CDR3: CASSVDPISNEQFF. The CDR3 DNA sequence: TGTGCCAGCAGCGTAGACCCCATCTCCAATGAGCAGTTCTTC.

There are a few counts of this clone. The chain links TRBV9 to TRBJ2-3; D tentatively fits TRBD1 or TRBD2 (7 bases each). CDR3 length: 17 amino acids. Germline V lookup: CDR1 SGDLS, CDR2 YYNGEE. Between the trimmed V and J ends, which lost 3 bases and 1 base, there was a span of 18 bases. CDR3 amino acids: CASSARQTGRGTDTQYF. CDR3 coding DNA: TGTGCCAGCAGCGCCCGACAGACAGGGAGGGGCACAGATACGCAGTATTTT.

The V and J genes are TRBV6-1 and TRBJ1-5; TRBD1 matches at 7 bases. The junction had 5 bases not matched to a gene; V was cut back by 3 bases and J by 0 bases. The CDR3 totals 16 residues. The germline V gene has CDR1 MNHNS and CDR2 SASEGT. The CDR3 loop reads CASSDERGHSNQPQHF. The CDR3, as DNA: TGTGCCAGCAGTGATGAGAGGGGGCATAGCAATCAGCCCCAGCATTTT.

This clone appeared a single time. This chain connects TRBV10-3 to TRBJ2-1, with 10 bases that match TRBD2. Per the germline V gene, CDR1 is ENHRY and CDR2 is SYGVKD. With 5 bases clipped from V and 7 bases from J, the junction kept 8 bases outside the gene matches. The CDR3 runs to 15 residues. The CDR3 reads CAISFPSGGGNEQFF. The CDR3 nucleotides read TGTGCCATCAGTTTCCCTAGCGGGGGCGGGAATGAGCAGTTCTTC.

This clone was counted only a few times. This chain connects TRBV5-1 to TRBJ1-3; D not certain. The V end was cut by 4 bases, the J end by 0 bases, with 11 bases between. This CDR3 has 15 amino acids. The germline V gene encodes CDR1 SGHRS and CDR2 YFSETQ. CDR3 nucleotides: TGCGCCAGCAGCGCTTATCCCAGCTCTGGAAACACCATATATTTT. Translating gives CASSAYPSSGNTIYF.

The chain carries TRBV9 and TRBJ2-3, with D possibly being TRBD1 (5 bases). Trimming took off 0 bases at V and 1 base at J, with 9 bases between the two ends. This CDR3 comprises 15 residues. Germline V lookup: CDR1 SGDLS, CDR2 YYNGEE. The CDR3 spells CASSVVDSGTDTQYF. CDR3 DNA: TGTGCCAGCAGCGTAGTAGACAGTGGCACAGATACGCAGTATTTT.

The chain couples TRBV5-1 to TRBJ2-7; a possible D gene is TRBD2 (5 bases). Germline V gene data show CDR1 as SGHRS and CDR2 as YFSETQ. Trimming pared 2 bases from V and 1 base from J, leaving 10 bases between. This CDR3 spans 14 amino acids. The DNA of the CDR3 is TGCGCCAGCAGCTTCGGACTCCTATCCTACGAGCAGTACTTC. Amino acid sequence: CASSFGLLSYEQYF.

J is TRBJ2-3 and V is TRBV9, with 8 bases that match TRBD2. The CDR3 runs 16 residues. With 2 bases clipped from V and 3 bases from J, the junction kept 8 bases outside the gene matches. CDR1 SGDLS and CDR2 YYNGEE come from the germline V gene. CDR3 sequence reads: CASSVAGGPGTDTQYF. DNA for the CDR3: TGTGCCAGCAGCGTTGCGGGGGGTCCCGGAACAGATACGCAGTATTTT.

Only a few counts were recorded for this clone. The J gene is TRBJ1-6, the V gene TRBV5-4; TRBD1 is a possible D gene (5 bases). Trimming removed 4 bases at V and 8 bases at J, with 13 bases between. This CDR3 comprises 14 residues. Germline CDR1 reads SGHNT; CDR2 reads YYREEE (reference sequence). In DNA form, the CDR3 reads TGTGCCAGCAGCGATGGGGGAAACTATTCACCCCTCCACTTT. The encoded protein is CASSDGGNYSPLHF.

V and J are TRBV24-1 and TRBJ2-3; D is unresolved. CDR3 length equals 16 residues. The germline gives CDR1 KGHDR, CDR2 SFDVKD. V lost 4 bases, J lost 0 bases, and 13 bases lay in between. The chain's CDR3 is CATSDLKGSSTDTQYF. CDR3 nucleotide sequence: TGTGCCACCAGTGACCTCAAGGGCAGTAGCACAGATACGCAGTATTTT.

This chain uses TRBV12-3 or TRBV12-4 with TRBJ1-2; D remains unclear. The CDR3 sequence is 12 residues long. V was clipped by 5 bases and J by 5 bases, with 9 bases between them. CDR3 DNA: TGTGCCAGCAGTCCCAGTCGGTATGGCTACACCTTC. Its protein is CASSPSRYGYTF.